The rows below give T cell receptor beta chains drawn from one sample of a study of T cell responses to AZD1222 COVID-19 vaccine. The method was immunoSEQ multiplex PCR; TCRdb's version includes in-frame clones alone and lacks a portion of them. The sample comprises around 170,000 clones, 85% to 95% of which are singletons, and around 2% rests with the top ten. Source: peripheral blood, taken 28 days after the second AZD1222 dose. The receptor set was obtained from an adult who received the AZD1222 COVID-19 vaccine. Both conserved end residues are part of each CDR3. A D gene is named only where the DNA matches it firmly. Size values are once, few and many counts, or a class for expanded clones, and some rows have none.

TRBV7-9	TRBJ2-2	few	.	TGTGCCAGCAGGCCGGGACATGACACCGGGGAGCTGTTTTTT	CASRPGHDTGELFF
TRBV12-5	TRBJ1-2	.	.	TGTGCTAGTGGTTTGGCCCTCGGACCAGAGATCTTC	CASGLALGPEIF
TRBV2	TRBJ1-5	.	.	TGTGCCAGCAGGGGGACCCAGGGGCAGCCCCAGCATTTT	CASRGTQGQPQHF
TRBV5-6	TRBJ1-3	.	.	TGTGCCAGCAGCTCGGATGGCACCATATATTTT	CASSSDGTIYF
TRBV5-1	TRBJ2-1	.	.	TGCGCCAGCAGCTTCCCCGGGGCGGGCCTCCAGCAGTTCTTC	CASSFPGAGLQQFF
TRBV2	TRBJ1-3	.	.	TGTGCCAGCAGGGAGAACCCTGCAAACACCATATATTTT	CASRENPANTIYF
TRBV5-4	TRBJ2-1	.	.	TGTGCCAGCAGCTTGGATATCGGGGGCCGCTACAATGAGCAGTTCTTC	CASSLDIGGRYNEQFF
TRBV7-6	TRBJ2-5	.	TRBD2	TGTGCCAGCAGCTTAGGGCTAGCGGGGTTAGAGACCCAGTACTTC	CASSLGLAGLETQYF
TRBV6-4	TRBJ1-6	.	.	TGTGCCAGCAAAAGAGACAGCTTGGGCTCACCCCTCCACTTT	CASKRDSLGSPLHF
TRBV9	TRBJ2-1	.	TRBD2	TGTGCCAGCAGCGCAAGAGGGACTTTGGGGGGGAATGAGCAGTTCTTC	CASSARGTLGGNEQFF
TRBV7-2	TRBJ1-5	.	.	TGTGCCAGCAGCGTAACGGCGGTAGGGCCCCAGCATTTT	CASSVTAVGPQHF
TRBV19	TRBJ2-5	.	TRBD1	TGTGCCAGTAGTACCAACAGGGGACCCCAAGAGACCCAGTACTTC	CASSTNRGPQETQYF
TRBV14	TRBJ2-2	once	.	TGTGCCAGCAGAACAAGACCGAACACCGGGGAGCTGTTTTTT	CASRTRPNTGELFF
TRBV30	TRBJ1-3	.	.	TGTGCCTACGACACCACCTCTGGAAACACCATATATTTT	CAYDTTSGNTIYF
TRBV3-1/TRBV3-2	TRBJ2-7	.	TRBD2	TGTGCCAGCAGCCCAACCGGGACTAGCCTTTTCCAGTACTTC	CASSPTGTSLFQYF
TRBV18	TRBJ2-2	.	.	TGTGCCAGCTCCCCAGTCGAGGGAGAGGCCACCGGGGAGCTGTTTTTT	CASSPVEGEATGELFF
TRBV6-5	TRBJ2-7	.	.	TGTGCCAGCAGGTTTGACGCCTCCTACGAGCAGTACTTC	CASRFDASYEQYF
TRBV3-1/TRBV3-2	TRBJ1-1	.	.	TGTGCCAGCAGCCAAGACAGGGGAACTGAAGCTTTCTTT	CASSQDRGTEAFF
TRBV28	TRBJ1-3	.	.	TGTGCCAGCAGTTTATATCCAGGGAGGGCTGGAAACACCATATATTTT	CASSLYPGRAGNTIYF
TRBV28	TRBJ1-6	once	.	TGTGCCAGCAGTTTCTGGCAGGCGAATTCACCCCTCCACTTT	CASSFWQANSPLHF
TRBV28	TRBJ1-1	.	.	TGTGCCAGCAGTCCCTTTTTTACTGAAGCTTTCTTT	CASSPFFTEAFF
TRBV7-3	TRBJ2-7	.	TRBD1	TGTGCCAGCAGCCCCGGACAGGGAACCGAGCAGTACTTC	CASSPGQGTEQYF
TRBV6-5	TRBJ2-7	.	TRBD1	TGTGCCAGCAGTGACTCGGGACAGGGATCCTACGAGCAGTACTTC	CASSDSGQGSYEQYF
TRBV28	TRBJ2-7	once	TRBD1	TGTGCCAGCAGTTCGACAGGGGTCGAGCAGTACTTC	CASSSTGVEQYF
TRBV4-1	TRBJ2-5	once	TRBD2	TGCGCCAGCAGCCAACCCCCCGGGACTAGCCGCATTCGGGAGACCCAGTACTTC	CASSQPPGTSRIRETQYF
TRBV7-6	TRBJ2-2	.	TRBD1	TGTGCCAGCAGCATCGGACAGGGGTGGACCGGGGAGCTGTTTTTT	CASSIGQGWTGELFF
TRBV19	TRBJ1-2	.	.	TGTGCCAGTACCCCCACCCTTCCCACCCACTTCACACTTAACTATGGCTACACCTTC	CASTPTLPTHFTLNYGYTF
TRBV4-3	TRBJ2-2	once	.	TGCGCCAGCCGTGAAAGACAGCCTTCTAACACCGGGGAGCTGTTTTTT	CASRERQPSNTGELFF
TRBV6-2/TRBV6-3	TRBJ1-3	.	.	TGTGCCAGCAGTTACGCCCAAAACAGCGGCTCTGGAAACACCATATATTTT	CASSYAQNSGSGNTIYF
TRBV9	TRBJ2-5	.	TRBD1	TGTGCCAGCAGCGTAGCAGGGGGCGAGACCCAGTACTTC	CASSVAGGETQYF
TRBV18	TRBJ2-7	.	.	TGTGCCAGCTCACCAGAAGCGGGCGCCTACGAGCAGTACTTC	CASSPEAGAYEQYF
TRBV4-2	TRBJ2-1	.	.	TGTGCCAGCAGCCAAGAGGGCGGTACCGCCCTATACAATGAGCAGTTCTTC	CASSQEGGTALYNEQFF
TRBV24-1	TRBJ2-2	.	.	TGTGCCACCAGTGCCGGGACAACCGGGGAGCTGTTTTTT	CATSAGTTGELFF
TRBV7-2	TRBJ2-7	.	TRBD1	TGTGCCAGCAGCTACTCCAGGGGGCGCCTAAACGAGCAGTACTTC	CASSYSRGRLNEQYF
TRBV7-3	TRBJ2-2	.	.	TGTGCCAGCAGCTTACAACCGACAGACTACACCGGGGAGCTGTTTTTT	CASSLQPTDYTGELFF
TRBV18	TRBJ1-2	.	TRBD1	TGTGCCAGCTCAGGTCGGGACAGGCGGTTCTATGGCTACACCTTC	CASSGRDRRFYGYTF
TRBV9	TRBJ2-5	.	.	TGTGCCAGCAGCGTGACTGATACGGAAGAGACCCAGTACTTC	CASSVTDTEETQYF
TRBV27	TRBJ1-1	.	TRBD1	TGTGCCAGCAGATTACATACAGGGGCGGCTGAAGCTTTCTTT	CASRLHTGAAEAFF
TRBV11-2	TRBJ2-2	.	.	TGTGCCAGCAGATCTCGGACAGATAACACCGGGGAGCTGTTTTTT	CASRSRTDNTGELFF
TRBV6-1	TRBJ1-2	.	.	TGTGCCAGCAGTGAAGGGGCAGGGAACTTCTATGGCTACACCTTC	CASSEGAGNFYGYTF
TRBV29-1	TRBJ1-1	.	.	TGCAGCGTTGAAGTGGGAATGGGGGGCACTGAAGCTTTCTTT	CSVEVGMGGTEAFF
TRBV6-5	TRBJ1-5	once	.	TGTGCCAGCAGTCAGGGGACCCGGGCAAATCAGCCCCAGCATTTT	CASSQGTRANQPQHF
TRBV11-3	TRBJ2-7	.	.	TGTGCCAGCAGCTTAGATCAGAATACCTACGAGCAGTACTTC	CASSLDQNTYEQYF
TRBV19	TRBJ1-6	.	.	TGTGCCAGTAGTATAAAGTCCTCCTATAATTCACCCCTCCACTTT	CASSIKSSYNSPLHF
TRBV28	TRBJ1-5	.	TRBD1	TGTGCCACCGGACAGGGGGCGTCCGATCAGCCCCAGCATTTT	CATGQGASDQPQHF
TRBV2	TRBJ1-3	.	.	TGTGCCAGCACTTGGGGACAACGAGGAGAAGGCTCTGGAAACACCATATATTTT	CASTWGQRGEGSGNTIYF
TRBV4-1	TRBJ1-1	.	.	TGCGCCAGCAGCCAAAACAGGCTCAACACTGAAGCTTTCTTT	CASSQNRLNTEAFF